This TCR beta chain was captured in a study of T-cell reconstitution after alpha-beta-depleted transplantation in children. The library targeted TCRbeta and was prepared with unique molecular identifiers. Each CDR3 protein is one row after TCRdb ran MiXCR on the PCR reads. The table includes about 360,000 distinct CDR3 sequences, approximately 12% detected once. The V gene lost 4 bases and the J gene lost 1 base, with 8 bases spanning the gap. This CDR3 region has 13 residues. Germline CDR1 SGHRS, CDR2 YFSETQ. Sequenced here: PBMCs, sampled from the stem cell graft. The TCR originated in a human donor who donated a stem cell graft to a child with Fanconi anemia. The chain employs TRBV5-1 and TRBJ1-1, with TRBD1 as a possible D gene (5 bases). The CDR3 coding sequence is TGCGCCAGCAGCACCGGACAGAACACTGAAGCTTTCTTT. Encoded protein: CASSTGQNTEAFF.